This T cell receptor (beta chain) came from a study of metastatic and nonmetastatic thyroid tumors. TCRdb re-clonotyped the PCR reads via MiXCR. The table shows about 28,000 clones, with roughly 4% occurring only once. Germline CDR1 reads SGHDT; CDR2 reads YYEEEE. V was cut by 1 base and J by 4 bases, with 9 bases left in between. The length of the CDR3 is 14 residues. Patients had received no treatment of any kind before thyroid surgery. The sample holds many counts of this clone. Specimen: blood. The receptor comes from a male donor with papillary thyroid cancer or a benign thyroid nodule (not recorded which). Some clones in this sample may be carry-over from other donors' samples. The chain employs TRBV5-6 and TRBJ1-5; D ambiguous. The CDR3 nucleotides read TGTGCCAGCAGCTTGAGTAGGATTAATCAGCCCCAGCATTTT. Translating it yields CASSLSRINQPQHF.